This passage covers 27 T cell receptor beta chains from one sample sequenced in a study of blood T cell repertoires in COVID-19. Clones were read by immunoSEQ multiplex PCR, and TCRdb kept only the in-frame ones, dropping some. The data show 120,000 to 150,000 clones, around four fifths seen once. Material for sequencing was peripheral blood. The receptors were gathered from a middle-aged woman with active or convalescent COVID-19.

CDR3 sequence (DNA): TGTGCCATCAGTGAGGGGCAGGGACATCGAAACACCATATATTTT. Protein: CAISEGQGHRNTIYF. J is TRBJ1-3 and V is TRBV10-3; possibly TRBD1 for D (6 bases). The CDR3 consists of 15 residues. Trimming stripped 2 bases from V and 5 bases from J, with 13 bases between. From germline, CDR1 is ENHRY and CDR2 SYGVKD.

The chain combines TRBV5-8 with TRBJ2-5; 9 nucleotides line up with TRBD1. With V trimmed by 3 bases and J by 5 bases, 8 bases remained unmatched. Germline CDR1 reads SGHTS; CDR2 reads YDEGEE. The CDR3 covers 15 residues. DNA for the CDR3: TGTGCCAGCAGCTGGGGACAGGGTGGTGGGGAGACCCAGTACTTC. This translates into CASSWGQGGGETQYF.

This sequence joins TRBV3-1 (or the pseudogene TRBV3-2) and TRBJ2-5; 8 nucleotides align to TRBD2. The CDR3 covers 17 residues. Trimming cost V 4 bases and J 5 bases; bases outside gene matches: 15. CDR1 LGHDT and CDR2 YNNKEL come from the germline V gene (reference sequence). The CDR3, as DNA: TGTGCCAGCAGCCTCTGGGGGTCAGCGGGAGAGGGGGAGACCCAGTACTTC. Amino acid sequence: CASSLWGSAGEGETQYF.

In nucleotides, the CDR3 is TGTGCCAGCAGCTTGGCGGGACAGGGGGCTTGGGAGACCCAGTACTTC. This encodes CASSLAGQGAWETQYF. This chain links TRBV5-5 with TRBJ2-5; TRBD1 matches at 12 bases. The germline gives CDR1 SGHKS, CDR2 YYEKEE (reference sequence). J was trimmed by 5 bases and V by 0 bases; bases with no gene match: 5. The CDR3 length is 16 residues.

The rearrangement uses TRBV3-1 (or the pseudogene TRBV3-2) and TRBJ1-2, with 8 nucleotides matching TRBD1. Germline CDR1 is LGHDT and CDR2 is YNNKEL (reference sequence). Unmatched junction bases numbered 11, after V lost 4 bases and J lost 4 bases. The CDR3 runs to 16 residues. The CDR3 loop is CASSPRGPLSIYGYTF. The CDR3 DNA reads TGTGCCAGCAGCCCCAGGGGGCCTCTGTCTATCTATGGCTACACCTTC.

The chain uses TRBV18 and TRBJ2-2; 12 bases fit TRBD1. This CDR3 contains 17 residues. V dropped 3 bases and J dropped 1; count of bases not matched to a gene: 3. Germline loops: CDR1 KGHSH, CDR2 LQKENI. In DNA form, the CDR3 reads TGTGCCAGCTCACCGGGACAGGGGGCGAGGAACACCGGGGAGCTGTTTTTT. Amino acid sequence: CASSPGQGARNTGELFF.

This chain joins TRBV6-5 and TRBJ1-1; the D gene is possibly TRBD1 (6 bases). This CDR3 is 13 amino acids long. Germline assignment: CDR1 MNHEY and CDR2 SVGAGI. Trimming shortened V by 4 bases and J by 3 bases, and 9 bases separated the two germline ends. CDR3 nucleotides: TGTGCCAGCAGTTTAGGGGGGGACACTGAAGCTTTCTTT. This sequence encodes CASSLGGDTEAFF.

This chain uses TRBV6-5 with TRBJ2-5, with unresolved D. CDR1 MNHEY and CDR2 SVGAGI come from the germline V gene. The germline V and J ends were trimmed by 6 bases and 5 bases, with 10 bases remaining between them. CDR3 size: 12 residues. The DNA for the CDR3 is TGTGCCAGCAGCCCATTGCGGGAGACCCAGTACTTC. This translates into CASSPLRETQYF.

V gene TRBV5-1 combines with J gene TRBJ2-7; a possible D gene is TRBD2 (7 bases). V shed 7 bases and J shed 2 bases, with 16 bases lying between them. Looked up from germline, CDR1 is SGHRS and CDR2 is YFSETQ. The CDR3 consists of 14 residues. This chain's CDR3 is CASGRGGPPYEQYF. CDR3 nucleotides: TGCGCCAGCGGCCGCGGGGGCCCCCCCTACGAGCAGTACTTC.

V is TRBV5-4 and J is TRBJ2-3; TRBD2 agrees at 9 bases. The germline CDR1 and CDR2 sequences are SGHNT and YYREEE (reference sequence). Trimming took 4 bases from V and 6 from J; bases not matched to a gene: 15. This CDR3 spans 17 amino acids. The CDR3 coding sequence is TGTGCCAGCAGCCCTGGGGCCAGCGGGGGGTATCTGGATACGCAGTATTTT. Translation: CASSPGASGGYLDTQYF.

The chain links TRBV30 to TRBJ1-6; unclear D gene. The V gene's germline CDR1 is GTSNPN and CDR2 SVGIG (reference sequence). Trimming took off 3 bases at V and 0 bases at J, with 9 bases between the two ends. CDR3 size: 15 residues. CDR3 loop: CAWRTLSSYNSPLHF. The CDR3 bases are TGTGCCTGGAGAACCCTCAGCTCCTATAATTCACCCCTCCACTTT.

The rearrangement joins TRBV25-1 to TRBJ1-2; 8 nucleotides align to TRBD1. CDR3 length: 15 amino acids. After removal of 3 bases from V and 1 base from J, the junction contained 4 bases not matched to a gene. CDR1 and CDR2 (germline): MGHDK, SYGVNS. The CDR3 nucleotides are TGTGCCAGCAGTGAGCACAGGGGGATTAACTATGGCTACACCTTC. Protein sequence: CASSEHRGINYGYTF.

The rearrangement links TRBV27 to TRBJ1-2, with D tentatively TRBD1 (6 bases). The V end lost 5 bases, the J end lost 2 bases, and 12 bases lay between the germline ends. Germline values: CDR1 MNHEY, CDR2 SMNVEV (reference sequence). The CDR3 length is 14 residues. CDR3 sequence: CASSPYGTNYGYTF. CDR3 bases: TGTGCCAGCAGTCCATACGGGACAAACTATGGCTACACCTTC.

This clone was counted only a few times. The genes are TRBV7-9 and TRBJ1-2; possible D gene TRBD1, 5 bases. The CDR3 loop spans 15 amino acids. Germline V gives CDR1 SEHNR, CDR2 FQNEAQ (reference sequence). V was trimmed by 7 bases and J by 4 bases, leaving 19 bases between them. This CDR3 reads CASTYPTAGSYGYTF. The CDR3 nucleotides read TGTGCCAGCACATACCCGACAGCGGGGTCCTATGGCTACACCTTC.

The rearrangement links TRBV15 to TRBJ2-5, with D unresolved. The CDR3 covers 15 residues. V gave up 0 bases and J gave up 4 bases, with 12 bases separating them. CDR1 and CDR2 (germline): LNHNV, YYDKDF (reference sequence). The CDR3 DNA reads TGTGCCACCAGCAGAGATAGAGTAGCATCAGAGACCCAGTACTTC. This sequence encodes CATSRDRVASETQYF. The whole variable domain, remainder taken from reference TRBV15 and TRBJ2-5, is DAMVIQNPRYQVTQFGKPVTLSCSQTLNHNVMYWYQQKSSQAPKLLFHYYDKDFNNEADTPDNFQSRRPNTSFCFLDIRSPGLGDTAMYLCATSRDRVASETQYFGPGTRLLVL.

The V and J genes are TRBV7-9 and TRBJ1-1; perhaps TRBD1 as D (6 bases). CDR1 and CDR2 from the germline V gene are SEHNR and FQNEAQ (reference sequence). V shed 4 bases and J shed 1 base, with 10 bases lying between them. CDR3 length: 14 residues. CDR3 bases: TGTGCCAGCAGCTCCGCGACAGGGAACACTGAAGCTTTCTTT. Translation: CASSSATGNTEAFF.

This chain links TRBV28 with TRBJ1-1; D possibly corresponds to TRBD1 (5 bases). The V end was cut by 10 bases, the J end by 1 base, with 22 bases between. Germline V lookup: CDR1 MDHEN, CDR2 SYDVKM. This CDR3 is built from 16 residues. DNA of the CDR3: TGTGCCATATCGACCCTGGGACTCAGTAAGAACACTGAAGCTTTCTTT. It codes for CAISTLGLSKNTEAFF.

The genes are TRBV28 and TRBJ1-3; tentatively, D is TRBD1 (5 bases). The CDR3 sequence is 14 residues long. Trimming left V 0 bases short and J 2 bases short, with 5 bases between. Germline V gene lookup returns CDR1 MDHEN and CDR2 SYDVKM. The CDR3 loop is CASSLWGPGNTIYF. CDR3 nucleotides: TGTGCCAGCAGTTTATGGGGGCCTGGAAACACCATATATTTT.

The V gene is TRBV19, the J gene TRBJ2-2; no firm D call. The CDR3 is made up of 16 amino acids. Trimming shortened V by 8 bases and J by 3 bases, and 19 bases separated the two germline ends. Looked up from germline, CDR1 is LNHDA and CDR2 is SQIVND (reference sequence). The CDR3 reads CASGLASRRYTGELFF. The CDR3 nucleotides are TGTGCCAGTGGGTTAGCTTCCCGTCGGTACACCGGGGAGCTGTTTTTT.

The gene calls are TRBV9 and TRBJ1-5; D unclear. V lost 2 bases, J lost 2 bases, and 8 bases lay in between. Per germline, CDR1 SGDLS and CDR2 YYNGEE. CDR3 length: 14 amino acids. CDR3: CASSVSSGNQPQHF. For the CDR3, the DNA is TGTGCCAGCAGCGTCTCTAGTGGCAATCAGCCCCAGCATTTT.

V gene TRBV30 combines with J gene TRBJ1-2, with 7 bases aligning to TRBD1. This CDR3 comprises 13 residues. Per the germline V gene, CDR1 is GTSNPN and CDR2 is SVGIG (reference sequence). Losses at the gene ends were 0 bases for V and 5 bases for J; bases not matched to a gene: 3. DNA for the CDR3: TGTGCCTGGAGTGTATCACAGGGGTATGGCTACACCTTC. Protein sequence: CAWSVSQGYGYTF. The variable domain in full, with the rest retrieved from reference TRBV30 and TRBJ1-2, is SQTIHQWPATLVQPVGSPLSLECTVEGTSNPNLYWYRQAAGRGLQLLFYSVGIGQISSEVPQNLSASRPQDRQFILSSKKLLLSDSGFYLCAWSVSQGYGYTFGSGTRLTVV.

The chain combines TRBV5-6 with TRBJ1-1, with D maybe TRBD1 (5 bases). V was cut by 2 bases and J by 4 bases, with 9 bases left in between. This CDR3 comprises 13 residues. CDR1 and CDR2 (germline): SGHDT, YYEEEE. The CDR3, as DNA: TGTGCCAGCAGCTTCGGGGGTGCCACTGAAGCTTTCTTT. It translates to CASSFGGATEAFF.

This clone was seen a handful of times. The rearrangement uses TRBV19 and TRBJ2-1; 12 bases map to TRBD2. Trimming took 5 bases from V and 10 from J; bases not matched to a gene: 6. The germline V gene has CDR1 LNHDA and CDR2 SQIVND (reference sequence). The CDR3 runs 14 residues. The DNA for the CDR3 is TGTGCCAGTAGTGAACTAGCGGGAGGCTGGGAGCAGTTCTTC. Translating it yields CASSELAGGWEQFF.

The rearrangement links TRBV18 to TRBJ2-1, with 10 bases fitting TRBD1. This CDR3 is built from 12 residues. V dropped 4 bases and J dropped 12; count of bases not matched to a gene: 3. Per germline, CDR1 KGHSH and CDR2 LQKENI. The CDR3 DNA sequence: TGTGCCAGCTCACGACGGACAGGGGGGCAGTTCTTC. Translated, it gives CASSRRTGGQFF.

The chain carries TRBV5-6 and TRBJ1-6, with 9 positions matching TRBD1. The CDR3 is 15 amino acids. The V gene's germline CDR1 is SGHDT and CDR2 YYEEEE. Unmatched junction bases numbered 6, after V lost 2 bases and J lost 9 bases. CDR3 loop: CASSFAGTGLSPLHF. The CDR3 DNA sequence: TGTGCCAGCAGCTTTGCCGGGACAGGGCTTTCACCCCTCCACTTT.

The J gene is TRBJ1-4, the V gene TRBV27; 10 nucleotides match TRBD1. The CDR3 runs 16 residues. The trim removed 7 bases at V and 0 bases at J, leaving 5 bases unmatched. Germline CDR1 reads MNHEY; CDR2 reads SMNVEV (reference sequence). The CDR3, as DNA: TGTGCCAGCAAGAGGGGACAGGGGACAACTAATGAAAAACTGTTTTTT. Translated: CASKRGQGTTNEKLFF.

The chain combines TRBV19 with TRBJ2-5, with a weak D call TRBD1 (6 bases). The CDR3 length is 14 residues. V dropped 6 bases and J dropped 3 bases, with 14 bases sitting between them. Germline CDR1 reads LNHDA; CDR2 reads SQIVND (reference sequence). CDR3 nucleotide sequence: TGTGCCAGTAGCTCACAGGGATTGAAAGAGACCCAGTACTTC. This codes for CASSSQGLKETQYF.